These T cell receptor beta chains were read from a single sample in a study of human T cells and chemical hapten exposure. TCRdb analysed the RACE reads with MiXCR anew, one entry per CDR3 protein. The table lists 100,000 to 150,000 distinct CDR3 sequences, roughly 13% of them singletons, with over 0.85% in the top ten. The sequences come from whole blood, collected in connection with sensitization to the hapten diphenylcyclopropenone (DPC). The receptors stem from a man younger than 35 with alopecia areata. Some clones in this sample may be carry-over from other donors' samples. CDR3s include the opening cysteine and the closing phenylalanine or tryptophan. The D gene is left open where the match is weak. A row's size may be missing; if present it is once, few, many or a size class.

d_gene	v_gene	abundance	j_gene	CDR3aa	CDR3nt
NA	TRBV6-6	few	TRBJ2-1	CASSYSGFAVSSYNEQFF	TGTGCCAGCAGTTACTCAGGATTTGCAGTAAGCTCCTACAATGAGCAGTTCTTC
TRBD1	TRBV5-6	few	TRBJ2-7	CASSPGQGLYEQYF	TGTGCCAGCAGTCCGGGACAGGGACTCTACGAGCAGTACTTC
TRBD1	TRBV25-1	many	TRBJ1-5	CASSYKGADQPQHF	TGTGCCAGCAGTTACAAGGGGGCGGATCAGCCCCAGCATTTT
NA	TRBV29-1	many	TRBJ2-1	CSVEGRTGAYNEQFF	TGCAGCGTCGAAGGGCGAACAGGAGCTTACAATGAGCAGTTCTTC
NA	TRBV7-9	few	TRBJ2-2	CASSLAQQKGTGELFF	TGTGCCAGCAGCTTAGCCCAACAAAAAGGGACCGGGGAGCTGTTTTTT
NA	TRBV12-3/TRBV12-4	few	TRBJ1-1	CASSYDGTEAFF	TGTGCCAGCAGTTATGACGGGACTGAAGCTTTCTTT
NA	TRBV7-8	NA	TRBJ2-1	CASSAVSGASSYNEQFF	TGTGCCAGCAGCGCCGTTTCGGGGGCAAGCTCCTACAATGAGCAGTTCTTC
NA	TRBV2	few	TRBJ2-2	CASRVAVGELFF	TGTGCCAGCAGGGTAGCAGTCGGGGAGCTGTTTTTT
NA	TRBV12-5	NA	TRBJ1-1	CASGPPRVGARTEAFF	TGTGCTAGTGGTCCCCCCCGGGTCGGGGCGCGAACTGAAGCTTTCTTT
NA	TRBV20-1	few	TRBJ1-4	CSAREGMSEKLFF	TGCAGTGCTAGAGAAGGGATGAGTGAAAAACTGTTTTTT
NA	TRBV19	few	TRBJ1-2	CASSISVTVPESYTF	TGTGCCAGTAGTATTTCTGTGACAGTGCCCGAGAGCTACACCTTC
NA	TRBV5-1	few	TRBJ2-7	CASSFPGGDYEQYF	TGCGCCAGCAGCTTCCCGGGGGGCGACTACGAGCAGTACTTC
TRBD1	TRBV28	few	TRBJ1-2	CASSSGGADYGYTF	TGTGCCAGCAGTTCAGGGGGCGCGGACTATGGCTACACCTTC
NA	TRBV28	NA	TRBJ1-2	CASRRSSNYGYTF	TGTGCCAGCAGGCGCAGCAGTAACTATGGCTACACCTTC
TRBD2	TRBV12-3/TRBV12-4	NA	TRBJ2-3	CASSPGLAGGLLWGTDTQYF	TGTGCCAGCAGCCCGGGACTAGCGGGGGGGCTACTATGGGGCACAGATACGCAGTATTTT
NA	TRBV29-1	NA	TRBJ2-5	CSFRTERMTQYF	TGCAGCTTTAGGACGGAGCGTATGACCCAGTACTTC
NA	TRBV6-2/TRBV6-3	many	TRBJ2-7	CASSPNLYEQYF	TGTGCCAGCAGTCCTAACCTTTACGAGCAGTACTTC
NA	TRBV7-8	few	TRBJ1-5	CASSFGASNQPQHF	TGTGCCAGCAGCTTCGGGGCAAGCAATCAGCCCCAGCATTTT
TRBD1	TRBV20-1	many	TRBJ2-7	CSAETGVDYEQYF	TGCAGTGCTGAGACAGGGGTGGACTACGAGCAGTACTTC
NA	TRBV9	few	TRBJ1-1	CASSVPMNTEAFF	TGTGCCAGCAGCGTCCCAATGAACACTGAAGCTTTCTTT
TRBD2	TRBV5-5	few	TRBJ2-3	CASSLGSSGGSDTQYF	TGTGCCAGCAGCTTGGGGTCTAGCGGGGGTTCAGATACGCAGTATTTT
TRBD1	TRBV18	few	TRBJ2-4	CASSPGQDKNIQYF	TGTGCCAGCTCACCTGGACAGGACAAAAACATTCAGTACTTC
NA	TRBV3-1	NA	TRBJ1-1	CASSQDRGGYAFF	TGTGCCAGCAGCCAAGATCGGGGAGGATACGCTTTCTTT
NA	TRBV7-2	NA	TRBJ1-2	CASSLWRNLNYGYTF	TGTGCCAGCAGCTTATGGCGGAATCTTAACTATGGCTACACCTTC
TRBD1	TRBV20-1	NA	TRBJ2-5	CSARGQGKETQYF	TGCAGTGCTAGAGGACAGGGGAAAGAGACCCAGTACTTC
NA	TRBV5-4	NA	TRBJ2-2	CASSSPSRETGELFF	TGTGCCAGCAGCTCCCCAAGCAGGGAAACCGGGGAGCTGTTTTTT
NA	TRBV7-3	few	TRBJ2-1	CASSPSPGTFYNEQFF	TGTGCCAGCAGCCCTTCTCCAGGGACATTCTACAATGAGCAGTTCTTC
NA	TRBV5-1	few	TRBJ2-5	CASSLALDSQETQYF	TGCGCCAGCAGCTTGGCATTGGACAGTCAAGAGACCCAGTACTTC
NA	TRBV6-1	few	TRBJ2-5	CASSESGRETQYF	TGTGCCAGCAGTGAATCCGGGAGAGAGACCCAGTACTTC
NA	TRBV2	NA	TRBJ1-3	CASSEVRNTIYF	TGTGCCAGCAGTGAAGTAAGAAACACCATATATTTT
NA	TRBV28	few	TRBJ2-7	CASSSAYEQYF	TGTGCCAGCAGTTCCGCGTACGAGCAGTACTTC
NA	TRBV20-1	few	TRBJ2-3	CSARKGVADTQYF	TGCAGTGCTAGAAAGGGGGTGGCAGATACGCAGTATTTT
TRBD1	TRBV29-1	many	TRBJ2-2	CSVGQGITGELFF	TGCAGCGTGGGACAGGGTATCACCGGGGAGCTGTTTTTT
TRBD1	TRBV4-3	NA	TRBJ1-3	CASSHGTGGGSGNTIYF	TGCGCCAGCAGCCACGGTACAGGGGGCGGCTCTGGAAACACCATATATTTT
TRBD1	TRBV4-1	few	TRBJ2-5	CASSRMDRGYQETQYF	TGCGCCAGCAGCCGGATGGACAGGGGATACCAAGAGACCCAGTACTTC
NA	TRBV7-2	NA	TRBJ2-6	CASSLVAGANVLTF	TGTGCCAGCAGCTTAGTAGCTGGGGCCAACGTCCTGACTTTC
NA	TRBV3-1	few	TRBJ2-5	CASSRLETQYF	TGTGCCAGCAGCCGATTAGAGACCCAGTACTTC
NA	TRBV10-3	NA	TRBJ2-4	CAISESQGRELAKNIQYF	TGTGCCATCAGTGAGTCTCAGGGTCGGGAGCTAGCCAAAAACATTCAGTACTTC
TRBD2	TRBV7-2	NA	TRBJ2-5	CASSSGLAGGPYETQYF	TGTGCCAGCAGCTCGGGACTAGCGGGGGGGCCATACGAGACCCAGTACTTC
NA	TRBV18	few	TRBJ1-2	CASSPMDGDYGYTF	TGTGCCAGCTCACCGATGGACGGAGACTATGGCTACACCTTC
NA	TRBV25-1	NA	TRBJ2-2	CASSPGLMGTGELFF	TGTGCCAGCAGCCCGGGCCTGATGGGCACCGGGGAGCTGTTTTTT
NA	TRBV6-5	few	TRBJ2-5	CASSSPGRRETQYF	TGTGCCAGCAGTTCCCCCGGACGGCGGGAGACCCAGTACTTC
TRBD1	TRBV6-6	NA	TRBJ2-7	CASRAKGQGNYEQYF	TGTGCCAGCAGAGCGAAAGGACAGGGGAACTACGAGCAGTACTTC
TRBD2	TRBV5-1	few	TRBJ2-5	CASSALRLAAQETQYF	TGCGCCAGCAGCGCACTACGACTAGCGGCACAAGAGACCCAGTACTTC
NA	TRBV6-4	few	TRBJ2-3	CASSVGEDQSTDTQYF	TGTGCCAGCAGTGTCGGAGAGGACCAAAGCACAGATACGCAGTATTTT
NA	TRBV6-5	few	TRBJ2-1	CASSYSIANEQFF	TGTGCCAGCAGTTACTCGATCGCCAATGAGCAGTTCTTC
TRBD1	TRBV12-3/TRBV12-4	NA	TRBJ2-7	CASSPVKGTGARDEQYF	TGTGCCAGCAGTCCAGTTAAGGGGACAGGCGCCCGTGACGAGCAGTACTTC
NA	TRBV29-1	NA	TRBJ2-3	CSVERTASTDTQYF	TGCAGCGTTGAGAGGACGGCAAGCACAGATACGCAGTATTTT